This T cell receptor beta chain appears in the sequencing data of a study of OX40 agonist ivuxolimab in advanced cancers. Sequencing was performed with immunoSEQ multiplex PCR; in TCRdb, only in-frame clones are kept and a portion is missing. The sample lists 35,000 to 45,000 clones, approximately 80% occurring once. The germline V gene has CDR1 SGHDN and CDR2 FVKESK. V was pared by 0 bases and J by 3 bases, with 12 bases between. CDR3 length: 16 amino acids. This clonotype was sampled from an adult with an advanced solid tumor such as melanoma, head and neck, liver or kidney cancer. The gene calls are TRBV14 and TRBJ2-1; D gene uncertain. Sequenced here: CD4+ or CD8+ T cells sorted from blood, sampled in a trial of the OX40 agonist ivuxolimab. Here the CDR3 DNA reads TGTGCCAGCAGCCAAGACAATTGGCCGAACTACAATGAGCAGTTCTTC. Amino acid sequence: CASSQDNWPNYNEQFF.